One sample yielded the 21 T cell receptor beta chains listed below, sequenced in a study of OX40 agonist ivuxolimab in advanced cancers. Here immunoSEQ multiplex PCR was the method, and the copy in TCRdb shows in-frame clones only, minus some. The sample holds around 100,000 clones, just under 95% seen once. The sample here was CD4+ or CD8+ T cells sorted from blood, taken in a trial of the OX40 agonist ivuxolimab. These receptors all come from an adult with an advanced solid tumor such as melanoma, head and neck, liver or kidney cancer.

The chain combines TRBV5-4 with TRBJ2-1; 8 nucleotides match TRBD2. The junction had 14 bases not matched to a gene; V was cut back by 4 bases and J by 2 bases. This CDR3 has 18 residues. The germline V gene has CDR1 SGHNT and CDR2 YYREEE (reference sequence). CDR3 nucleotide sequence: TGTGCCAGCAGCCACAAAAGGGGGAGCGGGGGAACCTACAATGAGCAGTTCTTC. This encodes CASSHKRGSGGTYNEQFF.

V and J are TRBV29-1 and TRBJ2-3; D ambiguous. Germline V lookup: CDR1 SQVTM, CDR2 ANQGSEA. Trimming shortened V by 3 bases and J by 1 base, and 5 bases separated the two germline ends. The CDR3 consists of 12 residues. The CDR3 DNA follows: TGCAGCGTTGACATCGGCACAGATACGCAGTATTTT. It translates to CSVDIGTDTQYF.

The genes are TRBV23-1 and TRBJ2-7; D uncertain. TRBV23-1 counts as an open reading frame of uncertain function. The CDR3 contains 16 residues. Trimming pared 4 bases from V and 3 bases from J, leaving 19 bases between. This chain's CDR3 is CASSPRAISTYYEQYF. CDR3 DNA sequence: TGCGCCAGCAGTCCCCGGGCCATTAGTACTTACTACGAGCAGTACTTC.

The chain employs TRBV28 and TRBJ1-5; D unclear. Germline V gene sequence: CDR1 MDHEN, CDR2 SYDVKM. Trimming removed 1 base at V and 6 bases at J, with 10 bases between. This CDR3 contains 14 residues. CDR3 nucleotides: TGTGCCAGCAGTTTATTCGGCGTCGGTCAGCCCCAGCATTTT. Translated, it gives CASSLFGVGQPQHF.

This rearrangement joins TRBV7-2 to TRBJ2-5, with unresolved D. The CDR3 runs 13 residues. Looked up from germline, CDR1 is SGHTA and CDR2 is FQGNSA. Trimming removed 1 base at V and 1 base at J, with 4 bases between. DNA of the CDR3: TGTGCCAGCAGCTTAGGCCCCCAAGAGACCCAGTACTTC. Translated: CASSLGPQETQYF. The full variable domain, with the rest looked up from reference TRBV7-2 and TRBJ2-5, is GAGVSQSPSNKVTEKGKDVELRCDPISGHTALYWYRQSLGQGLEFLIYFQGNSAPDKSGLPSDRFSAERTGGSVSTLTIQRTQQEDSAVYLCASSLGPQETQYFGPGTRLLVL.

V is TRBV11-1 and J is TRBJ2-7; a weak D match, TRBD1 (6 bases). Per the germline V gene, CDR1 is SGHAT and CDR2 is FQDESV (reference sequence). V lost 1 base and J 3 bases, leaving 13 bases between the germline ends. This CDR3 is built from 15 residues. This CDR3 is CASSLEQGPLYEQYF. CDR3 bases: TGTGCCAGCAGCTTAGAACAGGGACCTCTCTACGAGCAGTACTTC.

The rearrangement uses TRBV7-9 and TRBJ1-2, with a tentative D call TRBD1 (5 bases). Trimming cost V 1 base and J 8 bases, with 14 bases left between them. The germline gives CDR1 SEHNR, CDR2 FQNEAQ (reference sequence). The CDR3 has 14 amino acids. The CDR3 protein is CASSLGLRELGYTF. In DNA form, the CDR3 reads TGTGCCAGCAGCTTAGGTCTCAGGGAGTTGGGCTACACCTTC.

The chain carries TRBV28 and TRBJ1-2; TRBD1 agrees at 9 bases. The CDR3 consists of 17 residues. Germline-derived CDR1 and CDR2 are MDHEN and SYDVKM. Germline trimming cut 3 bases from V and 2 bases from J; bases unmatched to any gene: 10. The CDR3, as DNA: TGTGCCAGCAGTTTCGGGGACAGGGTAGTATCCAACTATGGCTACACCTTC. Translated: CASSFGDRVVSNYGYTF.

The chain carries TRBV5-1 and TRBJ2-3; possibly TRBD2 for D (5 bases). With 3 bases removed from V and 4 bases from J, the gap between germline ends came to 15 bases. CDR1 is SGHRS, CDR2 YFSETQ, per germline. This CDR3 contains 15 residues. The CDR3 DNA follows: TGCGCCAGCAGCTCCGGCCGGGAACCAGCAGATACGCAGTATTTT. It codes for CASSSGREPADTQYF.

The J gene is TRBJ1-6, the V gene TRBV5-1; 10 nucleotides agree with TRBD1. CDR1 and CDR2 from the germline V gene are SGHRS and YFSETQ. V gave up 4 bases and J gave up 10 bases; unmatched junction bases: 14. CDR3 size: 17 residues. The CDR3 DNA reads as TGCGCCAGCAGCCCTGGGACAGGGGCAACCATCTCCTCACCCCTCCACTTT. Protein sequence: CASSPGTGATISSPLHF.

The chain is built from TRBV6-5 and TRBJ2-3; D not certain. Germline V gene sequence: CDR1 MNHEY, CDR2 SVGAGI. CDR3 length equals 15 residues. The V gene lost 7 bases and the J gene lost 0 bases, with 14 bases spanning the gap. The CDR3: CASTPGVSSTDTQYF. The CDR3 bases are TGTGCCAGCACCCCTGGGGTTTCTAGCACAGATACGCAGTATTTT.

The CDR3 DNA is TGTGCCAGCAGTCGCGGGACAGGGGGCTACGAGCAGTACGTC. It yields the protein CASSRGTGGYEQYV. J is TRBJ2-7 and V is TRBV6-5; 11 bases line up with TRBD1. After removal of 5 bases from V and 3 bases from J, the junction contained 3 bases not matched to a gene. This CDR3 contains 14 residues. Per the germline V gene, CDR1 is MNHEY and CDR2 is SVGAGI.

A single count supports this clone. The gene calls are TRBV9 and TRBJ1-6, with 9 bases aligning to TRBD1. The CDR3 totals 14 residues. Germline-derived CDR1 and CDR2 are SGDLS and YYNGEE. Germline trimming cut 3 bases from V and 7 bases from J; bases unmatched to any gene: 2. The CDR3: CASSEGTGNSPLHF. CDR3 nucleotides: TGTGCCAGCAGCGAAGGGACAGGGAATTCACCCCTCCACTTT.

The chain has TRBV15 and TRBJ1-5; D is ambiguous. The germline CDR1 and CDR2 sequences are LNHNV and YYDKDF (reference sequence). The CDR3 runs to 17 residues. Trimming pared 1 base from V and 1 base from J, leaving 14 bases between. CDR3: CATSRGISRRSNQPQHF. CDR3 nucleotide sequence: TGTGCCACCAGCAGAGGAATATCACGACGGAGCAATCAGCCCCAGCATTTT.

V and J are TRBV9 and TRBJ1-1; no reliable D call. This CDR3 contains 14 residues. Germline loops: CDR1 SGDLS, CDR2 YYNGEE. The V and J ends lost 4 bases and 3 bases respectively, with 13 bases between them. The CDR3 coding sequence is TGTGCCAGCAGCAGGACGGCCCGGGACACTGAAGCTTTCTTT. Protein product: CASSRTARDTEAFF.

This clone was counted between two and nine times. The chain employs TRBV19 and TRBJ1-5, with D unclear. From germline, CDR1 is LNHDA and CDR2 SQIVND (reference sequence). CDR3 length equals 13 residues. V lost 5 bases to trimming and J lost 3 bases, with 8 bases between them. The CDR3 reads CASSFLTNQPQHF. CDR3 bases: TGTGCCAGTAGTTTTCTCACCAATCAGCCCCAGCATTTT.

In DNA, the CDR3 is TGTGCCAGCAGACGTAGCGGGAGGGCCCCACAAGAGACCCAGTACTTC. Protein product: CASRRSGRAPQETQYF. The chain employs TRBV5-5 and TRBJ2-5, with TRBD2 matching 11 bases. The CDR3 loop spans 16 amino acids. V was clipped by 5 bases and J by 2 bases; unmatched bases: 8. CDR1 is SGHKS, CDR2 YYEKEE, per germline (reference sequence).

This chain joins TRBV6-6 and TRBJ2-1; D gene ambiguous. The V and J ends lost 5 bases and 5 bases respectively, with 7 bases between them. CDR1 is MNHNY and CDR2 is SVGAGI in the germline V gene (reference sequence). This CDR3 comprises 12 residues. The CDR3 DNA sequence: TGTGCCAGCAGTATACAAAACAATGAGCAGTTCTTC. As protein: CASSIQNNEQFF.

This clone was seen a few times. The J gene is TRBJ2-3, the V gene TRBV5-1; D remains ambiguous. V lost 2 bases to trimming and J lost 4 bases, with 8 bases between them. Germline values: CDR1 SGHRS, CDR2 YFSETQ. The CDR3 contains 13 residues. The CDR3 here is CASSFYLADTQYF. CDR3 sequence (DNA): TGCGCCAGCAGCTTTTATTTAGCAGATACGCAGTATTTT. Drawing the rest from reference TRBV5-1 and TRBJ2-3, the complete variable domain is KAGVTQTPRYLIKTRGQQVTLSCSPISGHRSVSWYQQTPGQGLQFLFEYFSETQRNKGNFPGRFSGRQFSNSRSEMNVSTLELGDSALYLCASSFYLADTQYFGPGTRLTVL.

The J gene is TRBJ2-7, the V gene TRBV7-9, with TRBD1 matching 9 bases. The germline V gene encodes CDR1 SEHNR and CDR2 FQNEAQ (reference sequence). The CDR3 has 15 residues. V shed 6 bases, J shed 5 bases, and the junction held 11 bases outside the gene matches. As DNA, the CDR3 is TGTGCCAGCAGTATAAACAGGGGGCGCCTAGACGAGCAGTACGTC. It translates to CASSINRGRLDEQYV.

V usage is TRBV6-6 and J usage is TRBJ1-1; no firm D call. The V gene's germline CDR1 is MNHNY and CDR2 SVGAGI (reference sequence). The CDR3 has 15 residues. Trimming stripped 8 bases from V and 2 bases from J, with 18 bases between. CDR3 nucleotides: TGTGCCAGCTTAGACGGATTTCGTATCAACACTGAAGCTTTCTTT. This translates into CASLDGFRINTEAFF.